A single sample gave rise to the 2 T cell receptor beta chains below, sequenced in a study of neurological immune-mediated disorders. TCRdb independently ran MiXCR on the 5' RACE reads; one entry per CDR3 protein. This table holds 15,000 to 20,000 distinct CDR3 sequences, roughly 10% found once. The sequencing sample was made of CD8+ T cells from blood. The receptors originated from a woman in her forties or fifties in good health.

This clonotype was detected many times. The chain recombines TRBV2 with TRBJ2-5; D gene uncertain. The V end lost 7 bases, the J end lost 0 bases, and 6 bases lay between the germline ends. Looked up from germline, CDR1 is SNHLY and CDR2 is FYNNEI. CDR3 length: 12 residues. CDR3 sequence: CASKSDQETQYF. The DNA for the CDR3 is TGTGCCAGCAAGTCGGACCAAGAGACCCAGTACTTC. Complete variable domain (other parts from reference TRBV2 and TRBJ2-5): EPEVTQTPSHQVTQMGQEVILRCVPISNHLYFYWYRQILGQKVEFLVSFYNNEISEKSEIFDDQFSVERPDGSNFTLKIRSTKLEDSAMYFCASKSDQETQYFGPGTRLLVL.

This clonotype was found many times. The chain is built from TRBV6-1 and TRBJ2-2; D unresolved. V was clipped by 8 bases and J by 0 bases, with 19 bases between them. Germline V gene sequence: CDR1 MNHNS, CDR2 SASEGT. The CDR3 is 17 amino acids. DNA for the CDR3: TGTGCCAGCCCACCTCGATTAGGGCTGGCGAACACCGGGGAGCTGTTTTTT. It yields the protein CASPPRLGLANTGELFF.